Listed here are 29 T cell receptor beta chains from one sample, sequenced in a study of blood T cell repertoires in COVID-19. Data came from immunoSEQ multiplex PCR; TCRdb stores just in-frame clones and leaves some out. The sample includes 45,000 to 55,000 clones, around 72% seen only once; the top ten take 15%. Sequencing input: peripheral blood. The receptor source for this set is a human donor with active or convalescent COVID-19. The donor label of this sample is uncertain.

The chain recombines TRBV3-1 (or the pseudogene TRBV3-2) with TRBJ2-7; D unresolved. V dropped 3 bases and J dropped 2 bases, with 17 bases sitting between them. CDR3 length equals 16 residues. Germline assignment: CDR1 LGHDT and CDR2 YNNKEL (reference sequence). The chain's CDR3 is CASSQRRRTLTYEQYF. The CDR3 nucleotides are TGTGCCAGCAGCCAGAGGCGACGCACCTTAACCTACGAGCAGTACTTC.

V is TRBV27 and J is TRBJ1-4; TRBD1 matches at 7 bases. Germline V lookup: CDR1 MNHEY, CDR2 SMNVEV (reference sequence). CDR3 length: 18 residues. The trim removed 5 bases at V and 4 bases at J, leaving 16 bases unmatched. The CDR3 coding sequence is TGTGCCAGCAGTCCCCGTTTCAGGGGGTTCGGCTTTAATGAAAAACTGTTTTTT. It yields the protein CASSPRFRGFGFNEKLFF.

The genes are TRBV19 and TRBJ2-1, with 8 nucleotides matching TRBD1. This CDR3 has 16 residues. Trimming removed 5 bases from V and 8 bases from J; junction bases left unmatched: 14. Per germline, CDR1 LNHDA and CDR2 SQIVND (reference sequence). The CDR3 DNA sequence: TGTGCCAGTAGTCCGGACAGGGTTTGGGGGAGCCATGAGCAGTTCTTC. It is translated as CASSPDRVWGSHEQFF.

The chain links TRBV7-9 to TRBJ2-3; D may be TRBD1 (5 bases). Trimming took 2 bases from V and 5 from J, leaving 17 bases between them. The CDR3 covers 16 residues. CDR1 and CDR2 (germline): SEHNR, FQNEAQ (reference sequence). The CDR3 region has the DNA TGTGCCAGCAGCTTAATTTCGTGGGGCTCAAGAGATACGCAGTATTTT. Residues: CASSLISWGSRDTQYF.

V and J are TRBV2 and TRBJ2-5; 7 bases fit TRBD2. From germline, CDR1 is SNHLY and CDR2 FYNNEI. The length of the CDR3 is 13 residues. V shed 8 bases, J shed 2 bases, and the junction held 5 bases outside the gene matches. Written as DNA, the CDR3 is TGTGCCAGCGGGTCGGGGGGTCAAGAGACCCAGTACTTC. Translated, it gives CASGSGGQETQYF.

The chain joins TRBV24-1 to TRBJ2-3; maybe TRBD2 (6 bases). V lost 5 bases and J lost 1, with 9 bases in between. The CDR3 extends over 14 amino acids. The germline CDR1 and CDR2 sequences are KGHDR and SFDVKD. In DNA, the CDR3 is TGTGCCACCAGTGGGGCTAGCGGCACAGATACGCAGTATTTT. This translates into CATSGASGTDTQYF.

CDR3 sequence: CAWSVRGNQPQHF. CDR3 DNA sequence: TGTGCCTGGAGTGTACGAGGGAATCAGCCCCAGCATTTT. This chain joins TRBV30 and TRBJ1-5; D not resolved. V lost 0 bases, J lost 4 bases, and 7 bases lay in between. The CDR3 has 13 amino acids. Germline V lookup: CDR1 GTSNPN, CDR2 SVGIG (reference sequence).

The rearrangement links TRBV15 to TRBJ2-2; 7 positions match TRBD1. J lost 5 bases, V lost 4 bases, and 7 bases had no gene match. The CDR3 spans 15 residues. CDR1 is LNHNV and CDR2 is YYDKDF in the germline V gene (reference sequence). CDR3: CATSKGDRDTGELFF. The CDR3 nucleotides are TGTGCCACCAGCAAAGGCGACAGGGATACCGGGGAGCTGTTTTTT. Using reference TRBV15 and TRBJ2-2 for the parts outside the CDR3, the full variable domain is DAMVIQNPRYQVTQFGKPVTLSCSQTLNHNVMYWYQQKSSQAPKLLFHYYDKDFNNEADTPDNFQSRRPNTSFCFLDIRSPGLGDTAMYLCATSKGDRDTGELFFGEGSRLTVL.

V is TRBV14 and J is TRBJ1-1; the D gene is possibly TRBD1 (5 bases). CDR3 length equals 14 residues. V was shortened by 6 bases and J by 5 bases, with 16 bases between the two germline ends. CDR1 and CDR2 (germline): SGHDN, FVKESK. DNA of the CDR3: TGTGCCAGCAGTGGGGCGATGGGAACAACTGAAGCTTTCTTT. Protein sequence: CASSGAMGTTEAFF.

The J gene is TRBJ2-3, the V gene TRBV10-3, with 13 bases fitting TRBD2. Germline CDR1 ENHRY, CDR2 SYGVKD. The ends lost 7 bases at V and 6 bases at J; junction bases unmatched: 7. CDR3 length: 15 residues. The CDR3 DNA reads as TGTGCCATCACCCCGACTAGCGGGGGGAGGGATACGCAGTATTTT. As protein: CAITPTSGGRDTQYF.

A few counts support this clone. Other DNA sequences in this sample translate to the same CDR3. CDR3 in amino acids: CASSFGQGEGNEQFF. The CDR3 DNA sequence: TGTGCCAGCAGTTTTGGACAGGGTGAAGGGAATGAGCAGTTCTTC. This chain joins TRBV7-9 and TRBJ2-1, with 8 bases matching TRBD1. V lost 6 bases and J lost 7; bases outside the gene matches: 11. This CDR3 has 15 residues. Germline CDR1 SEHNR, CDR2 FQNEAQ (reference sequence).

V gene TRBV6-6 combines with J gene TRBJ2-2, with D possibly TRBD2 on 6 matching bases. V was shortened by 5 bases and J by 7 bases, with 17 bases between the two germline ends. The V gene's germline CDR1 is MNHNY and CDR2 SVGAGI (reference sequence). The CDR3 runs 15 residues. The CDR3 protein is CASSHNSPAGGELFF. The DNA for the CDR3 is TGTGCCAGCAGTCACAACAGCCCAGCGGGCGGGGAGCTGTTTTTT.

DNA for the CDR3: TGTGCCAGCAGTTACGGGCTCCGAACCGGGACAGGGAGCTCCTACGAGCAGTACTTC. Translated: CASSYGLRTGTGSSYEQYF. V and J are TRBV6-2 or TRBV6-3 and TRBJ2-7; the match to TRBD1 covers 9 bases. CDR1 is MNHEY, CDR2 SVGEGT, per germline. The J segment lost 0 bases and the V segment lost 2 bases, leaving 14 bases of the junction unmatched. This CDR3 has 19 residues.

The chain has TRBV7-9 and TRBJ1-3, with D uncertain. This CDR3 comprises 12 residues. In germline, CDR1 is SEHNR, CDR2 FQNEAQ (reference sequence). V shed 3 bases and J shed 4 bases, with 4 bases lying between them. The CDR3 sequence is CASSLTGNTIYF. CDR3 nucleotide sequence: TGTGCCAGCAGCTTGACAGGAAACACCATATATTTT.

The V and J genes are TRBV6-8 and TRBJ1-2; 8 nucleotides align to TRBD1. J was trimmed by 5 bases and V by 4 bases; bases with no gene match: 12. This CDR3 comprises 16 residues. CDR1 MNHGY and CDR2 SAAAGT come from the germline V gene. The CDR3 region is CASSSDRVAPRYGYTF. DNA for the CDR3: TGTGCCAGCAGTTCGGACAGGGTAGCCCCTCGGTATGGCTACACCTTC.

Only one count was recorded for this clone. This chain joins TRBV7-6 and TRBJ2-1; TRBD2 aligns across 9 bases. Trimming took 7 bases from V and 5 from J; bases not matched to a gene: 18. From germline, CDR1 is SGHVS and CDR2 FNYEAQ. CDR3 length: 18 amino acids. CDR3 amino acids: CASTQKASGTAGHNEQFF. The DNA of the CDR3 is TGTGCCAGCACCCAAAAGGCTAGCGGGACTGCCGGTCACAATGAGCAGTTCTTC.

The CDR3 DNA follows: TGTGCCAGCAGCCAAGATCGGGGACAGGGAGGGTCCACCGGGGAGCTGTTTTTT. Its protein is CASSQDRGQGGSTGELFF. The chain carries TRBV14 and TRBJ2-2, with TRBD1 matching over 9 bases. Germline V lookup: CDR1 SGHDN, CDR2 FVKESK. V lost 0 bases and J lost 4; bases outside the gene matches: 9. The CDR3 is 18 residues long. Looking up the rest from reference TRBV14 and TRBJ2-2 gives the full variable domain: EAGVTQFPSHSVIEKGQTVTLRCDPISGHDNLYWYRRVMGKEIKFLLHFVKESKQDESGMPNNRFLAERTGGTYSTLKVQPAELEDSGVYFCASSQDRGQGGSTGELFFGEGSRLTVL.

This clone was counted between two and nine times. The chain links TRBV7-8 to TRBJ1-2; no firm D call. Germline assignment: CDR1 SGHVS and CDR2 FQNEAQ. This CDR3 spans 13 amino acids. V lost 4 bases and J 1 base, leaving 7 bases between the germline ends. The CDR3 nucleotides are TGTGCCAGCAGCTCTACTCTTAACTATGGCTACACCTTC. It yields the protein CASSSTLNYGYTF.

The rearrangement links TRBV7-3 to TRBJ2-1; TRBD1 might be the D (6 bases). The CDR3 loop spans 16 amino acids. CDR1 is SGHTA and CDR2 is FQGTGA in the germline V gene. Trimming stripped 1 base from V and 9 bases from J, with 19 bases between. The CDR3 sequence: CASSLMPAGEGGEQFF. The CDR3, as DNA: TGTGCCAGCAGCTTAATGCCGGCCGGGGAAGGGGGTGAGCAGTTCTTC.

In this sample, this clone turned up a few times. The chain carries TRBV5-1 and TRBJ1-2; 8 bases are shared with TRBD1. CDR3 length: 13 residues. The junction had 7 bases not matched to a gene; V was cut back by 4 bases and J by 8 bases. Germline CDR1 SGHRS, CDR2 YFSETQ. The CDR3 region is CASSQSTGVGYTF. The CDR3 DNA is TGCGCCAGCAGCCAATCGACAGGGGTCGGCTACACCTTC.

This chain joins TRBV11-2 and TRBJ1-1; TRBD1 is a possible D gene (5 bases). V lost 5 bases and J 4 bases, leaving 11 bases between the germline ends. The CDR3 runs 13 residues. Germline loops: CDR1 SGHAT, CDR2 FQNNGV. The CDR3 loop reads CASSVDGGTEAFF. The CDR3 nucleotides are TGTGCCAGCAGCGTGGACGGGGGCACTGAAGCTTTCTTT.

This rearrangement joins TRBV3-1 (or the pseudogene TRBV3-2) to TRBJ2-6; possible D gene TRBD1, 6 bases. CDR1 is LGHDT and CDR2 is YNNKEL in the germline V gene (reference sequence). Trimming cost V 5 bases and J 1 base, with 9 bases left between them. The length of the CDR3 is 15 residues. CDR3 sequence: CASSARGSGANVLTF. Here the CDR3 DNA reads TGTGCCAGCAGCGCGAGGGGGTCTGGGGCCAACGTCCTGACTTTC.

The J gene is TRBJ2-1, the V gene TRBV11-2; 10 positions match TRBD2. CDR3 length equals 16 residues. Germline CDR1 reads SGHAT; CDR2 reads FQNNGV. V gave up 1 base and J gave up 6 bases; unmatched junction bases: 6. The CDR3 protein is CASSLGASGGSNEQFF. The CDR3 nucleotides are TGTGCCAGCAGCTTAGGCGCTAGCGGGGGTAGCAATGAGCAGTTCTTC.

The rearrangement uses TRBV10-2 and TRBJ2-5; 7 bases map to TRBD2. J gave up 5 bases and V 7 bases, and 13 bases lay outside the gene matches. The germline V gene encodes CDR1 WSHSY and CDR2 SAAADI. The CDR3 is made up of 15 amino acids. The CDR3 nucleotides read TGCGCCAGCAAAACTTCGCGGGAGTCTGTGGAGACCCAGTACTTC. It translates to CASKTSRESVETQYF.

This clone was seen a few times. The chain uses TRBV11-3 and TRBJ2-5, with TRBD2 identical over 10 bases. Germline assignment: CDR1 SGHNT and CDR2 YENEEA. J was trimmed by 5 bases and V by 5 bases; bases with no gene match: 11. This CDR3 has 16 residues. The chain's CDR3 is CASSTPSGRARETQYF. CDR3 nucleotide sequence: TGTGCCAGCAGCACCCCCAGCGGGAGGGCCCGGGAGACCCAGTACTTC.

V gene TRBV11-3 combines with J gene TRBJ1-1; no clear D gene. This CDR3 contains 13 residues. Germline V gene data show CDR1 as SGHNT and CDR2 as YENEEA. Trimming left V 5 bases short and J 0 bases short, with 7 bases between. The CDR3, as DNA: TGTGCCAGCAGCCCGGGGATGAACACTGAAGCTTTCTTT. Encoded protein: CASSPGMNTEAFF.

This chain uses TRBV4-1 with TRBJ2-1; 11 bases map to TRBD2. There are 16 residues in the CDR3. CDR1 and CDR2 from the germline V gene are MGHRA and YSYEKL. After removal of 2 bases from V and 4 bases from J, the junction contained 4 bases not matched to a gene. CDR3: CASSQQLAGVYNEQFF. CDR3 sequence (DNA): TGCGCCAGCAGCCAACAACTAGCGGGGGTATACAATGAGCAGTTCTTC.

The V and J genes are TRBV2 and TRBJ2-5; 10 positions agree with TRBD1. The germline V gene has CDR1 SNHLY and CDR2 FYNNEI. The length of the CDR3 is 14 residues. Losses at the gene ends were 8 bases for V and 5 bases for J; bases not matched to a gene: 8. This CDR3 reads CASVRDRGPETQYF. Here the CDR3 DNA reads TGTGCCAGCGTCCGGGACAGGGGACCGGAGACCCAGTACTTC.

CDR3 amino acids: CATSDLQGAGEQFF. As DNA, the CDR3 is TGTGCCACCAGTGATCTACAGGGGGCCGGTGAGCAGTTCTTC. V gene TRBV24-1 combines with J gene TRBJ2-1, with 9 positions matching TRBD1. This CDR3 has 14 amino acids. With V trimmed by 3 bases and J by 9 bases, 5 bases remained unmatched. Germline V gene sequence: CDR1 KGHDR, CDR2 SFDVKD.